This T cell receptor beta chain was recovered during a study of regulatory T cells in long-lasting Graves disease. Libraries of TCR beta came from iRepertoire HTBI primers plus Arm-PCR of CDR3 regions. TCRdb re-analysed the multiplex PCR reads in MiXCR, keeping a single row per CDR3 protein. The repertoire holds roughly 700,000 distinct CDR3 sequences, with around 30% as singletons. Time point described: persistent/refractory GD, antithyroid drugs over 5 years with positive TRAb. Scientists built the TCR library using RNA that was extracted from PBMCs. With regard to this clonotype: Its specificity is not known.

Study-wide results and caveats: What was studied was peripheral blood only, and not thyroid tissue.

This TCR came from a female donor with Graves disease. Source: peripheral blood mononuclear cells (PBMCs), taken when the disease was refractory, from a patient treated with antithyroid drugs.

For the CDR3, the DNA is TGTGCCAGCAGCCAGCGGGCCGGCCCCTACGAGCAGTACTTC. Amino acid sequence: CASSQRAGPYEQYF. The chain recombines TRBV12-3 or TRBV12-4 with TRBJ2-7; the D gene is possibly TRBD2 (6 bases). The CDR3 is made up of 14 amino acids. V was clipped by 6 bases and J by 2 bases, with 14 bases between them.